One sample yielded the 23 T cell receptor beta chains listed below, sequenced in a study of control samples from healthy donors and cancer patients (dated by TCRdb to the early 2020s). The library was prepared using the immunoSEQ multiplex PCR assay. TCRdb retrieved this table from immuneACCESS and kept in-frame rearrangements only. Not all clones are present; in checked studies, unresolved V genes account for under half, and no reason is known for the remainder. Recorded for this sample are about 100,000 clones; roughly 87% of them occurred a single time. 15% to 20% of the sample belongs to the ten largest clones. The source material was blood. The origin of the receptors is a woman in her forties or fifties in good health.

The sample holds one count of this clone. A read error may account for a junction end that differs from germline. V and J are TRBV10-1 and TRBJ2-3; tentative D call: TRBD1 (6 bases). The V gene's germline CDR1 is WNHNN and CDR2 SYGVQD (reference sequence). The CDR3 is made up of 14 amino acids. CDR3 nucleotides: TGCGCCAGCAGCTACTGGCCAGGGGAAGATGCGCAGTATTTT. This codes for CASSYWPGEDAQYF.

This rearrangement joins TRBV5-1 to TRBJ2-3; 8 positions match TRBD2. This CDR3 has 17 residues. The germline CDR1 and CDR2 sequences are SGHRS and YFSETQ. V lost 4 bases, J lost 5 bases, and 15 bases stayed unmatched. CDR3 in DNA: TGCGCCAGCAGCCGAGGGTTTGGCGGGAGGTTGGGAGATACGCAGTATTTT. It translates to CASSRGFGGRLGDTQYF.

The chain recombines TRBV6-8 with TRBJ2-4; tentatively, D is TRBD2 (6 bases). Germline lookup yields CDR1 MNHGY and CDR2 SAAAGT. V lost 0 bases to trimming and J lost 0 bases, with 18 bases between them. The CDR3 covers 19 residues. DNA for the CDR3: TGTGCCAGCAGTTACTCAGGCGGGATCCAGAATCTAGCCAAAAACATTCAGTACTTC. Amino acids: CASSYSGGIQNLAKNIQYF.

For the CDR3, the DNA is TGTGCCAGCAGTCTTACGGACAGGACCCAGCATTTT. Protein product: CASSLTDRTQHF. The J gene is TRBJ1-5, the V gene TRBV7-9; 7 positions agree with TRBD1. With 6 bases clipped from V and 11 bases from J, the junction kept 7 bases outside the gene matches. Germline CDR1 is SEHNR and CDR2 is FQNEAQ (reference sequence). The CDR3 is made up of 12 amino acids.

The chain is built from TRBV30 and TRBJ1-1; D is ambiguous. The germline V and J ends were trimmed by 5 bases and 1 base, with 5 bases remaining between them. Germline V gene sequence: CDR1 GTSNPN, CDR2 SVGIG (reference sequence). The CDR3 totals 11 residues. The CDR3 spells CAWGSNTEAFF. CDR3 bases: TGTGCCTGGGGCTCGAACACTGAAGCTTTCTTT.

The rearrangement joins TRBV18 to TRBJ2-3; 13 nucleotides match TRBD2. Trimming removed 3 bases from V and 1 base from J; junction bases left unmatched: 13. This CDR3 is 20 amino acids long. In germline, CDR1 is KGHSH, CDR2 LQKENI. The CDR3 nucleotides are TGTGCCAGCTCACCCAACCCAACTAGCGGGGGGGCCGAGGGCACAGATACGCAGTATTTT. It codes for CASSPNPTSGGAEGTDTQYF.

The gene calls are TRBV5-5 and TRBJ2-7, with D tentatively TRBD1 (6 bases). The V gene's germline CDR1 is SGHKS and CDR2 YYEKEE (reference sequence). CDR3 length: 13 amino acids. Trimming cost V 5 bases and J 4 bases, with 13 bases left between them. CDR3 region: CASSLMGAYEQYV. For the CDR3, the DNA is TGTGCCAGCAGTTTGATGGGGGCTTACGAGCAGTACGTC.

The gene calls are TRBV5-8 and TRBJ2-1, with D possibly TRBD2 on 6 matching bases. CDR1 is SGHTS and CDR2 is YDEGEE in the germline V gene. The CDR3 is 15 residues long. Trimming left V 4 bases short and J 2 bases short, with 13 bases between. CDR3 in amino acids: CASSRGERAYNEQFF. CDR3 nucleotide sequence: TGTGCCAGCAGCCGCGGGGAGCGGGCCTACAATGAGCAGTTCTTC.

The CDR3 here is CASSPVFPDPPAGYTF. The CDR3 coding sequence is TGCGCCAGCAGCCCAGTCTTTCCCGACCCCCCCGCCGGCTACACCTTC. The V gene is TRBV4-1, the J gene TRBJ1-2; D call uncertain. With 4 bases removed from V and 8 bases from J, the gap between germline ends came to 23 bases. The length of the CDR3 is 16 residues. Germline lookup yields CDR1 MGHRA and CDR2 YSYEKL.

The chain is built from TRBV3-1 (or the pseudogene TRBV3-2) and TRBJ2-7, with TRBD2 as a possible D gene (6 bases). The CDR3 is 14 residues long. Trimming cost V 4 bases and J 1 base, with 11 bases left between them. From germline, CDR1 is LGHDT and CDR2 YNNKEL (reference sequence). CDR3 in amino acids: CASSPNSGSYEQYV. The CDR3 DNA sequence: TGTGCCAGCAGCCCGAATAGCGGTTCCTACGAGCAGTACGTC.

V is TRBV9 and J is TRBJ1-3, with D hard to call. V lost 4 bases and J lost 4, with 15 bases in between. CDR3 length equals 15 residues. Germline loops: CDR1 SGDLS, CDR2 YYNGEE. This CDR3 reads CASSPIALPGNTIYF. CDR3 coding DNA: TGTGCCAGCAGCCCAATAGCCCTTCCGGGAAACACCATATATTTT.

The chain recombines TRBV30 with TRBJ1-5; 7 nucleotides agree with TRBD1. V was clipped by 1 base and J by 9 bases; unmatched bases: 3. CDR1 and CDR2 from the germline V gene are GTSNPN and SVGIG (reference sequence). There are 12 residues in the CDR3. The CDR3 DNA reads as TGTGCCTGGAGTGAACAGGGGCCGCCCCAGCATTTT. Translation gives CAWSEQGPPQHF.

The chain recombines TRBV2 with TRBJ2-7, with 9 positions matching TRBD2. The CDR3 runs 15 residues. The V and J ends lost 2 bases and 2 bases, in that order; junction bases with no gene match: 4. Germline CDR1 SNHLY, CDR2 FYNNEI. CDR3 amino acids: CASSELAGVAYEQYV. Written as DNA, the CDR3 is TGTGCCAGCAGTGAATTAGCGGGAGTTGCCTACGAGCAGTACGTC.

The chain uses TRBV24-1 and TRBJ2-1; maybe TRBD2 (5 bases). The V end was cut by 5 bases, the J end by 8 bases, with 9 bases between. Germline CDR1 KGHDR, CDR2 SFDVKD. The CDR3 runs 12 residues. CDR3 DNA: TGTGCCACCAGTGTTAGCGACCATGAGCAGTTCTTC. Protein product: CATSVSDHEQFF.

This CDR3 is CASSPGQDRGYTF. The CDR3 region has the DNA TGTGCCAGCAGCCCGGGACAGGATCGTGGCTACACCTTC. The genes are TRBV27 and TRBJ1-2; TRBD1 matches 8 bases. This CDR3 spans 13 amino acids. The V gene's germline CDR1 is MNHEY and CDR2 SMNVEV (reference sequence). V trimming: 6 bases; J trimming: 7 bases; junction bases outside the gene matches: 7.

The chain combines TRBV5-1 with TRBJ1-2; 10 nucleotides align to TRBD1. Germline CDR1 SGHRS, CDR2 YFSETQ. Trimming at V came to 3 bases and at J to 8 bases, leaving 10 bases not matched to a gene. The CDR3 spans 15 residues. CDR3 amino acids: CASSSQRQGAEGYTF. DNA for the CDR3: TGCGCCAGCAGCTCGCAGAGACAGGGGGCGGAGGGCTACACCTTC.

The sample holds a few counts of this clone. The chain uses TRBV5-6 and TRBJ1-4; perhaps TRBD1 as D (6 bases). The CDR3 length is 12 residues. Trimming pared 4 bases from V and 13 bases from J, leaving 14 bases between. Germline V gene data show CDR1 as SGHDT and CDR2 as YYEEEE. In DNA, the CDR3 is TGTGCCAGCAGCCGGACTGAGACAGGACTGTTTTTT. Protein product: CASSRTETGLFF.

This sequence joins TRBV24-1 and TRBJ2-1, with 8 bases fitting TRBD2. CDR3 length equals 15 residues. V shed 5 bases and J 6 bases; nucleotides not matched to a gene: 8. Germline CDR1 and CDR2: KGHDR and SFDVKD. CDR3 in amino acids: CATSVQRGSVNEQFF. The CDR3 DNA sequence: TGTGCCACCAGTGTACAGCGGGGGTCGGTCAATGAGCAGTTCTTC.

V is TRBV19 and J is TRBJ2-3, with 14 nucleotides matching TRBD2. The germline V gene encodes CDR1 LNHDA and CDR2 SQIVND (reference sequence). The CDR3 spans 19 residues. After removal of 0 bases from V and 4 bases from J, the junction contained 9 bases not matched to a gene. The CDR3 sequence: CASSIDRGTSGRGADTQYF. CDR3 DNA sequence: TGTGCCAGTAGTATAGATCGTGGGACTAGCGGGAGAGGGGCAGATACGCAGTATTTT.

This sequence joins TRBV15 and TRBJ2-1; D gene unclear. CDR1 and CDR2 (germline): LNHNV, YYDKDF (reference sequence). The CDR3 length is 15 residues. Trimming cost V 1 base and J 2 bases, with 9 bases left between them. Here the CDR3 DNA reads TGTGCCACCAGCAGAGCGCGTACCACCTACAATGAGCAGTTCTTC. It yields the protein CATSRARTTYNEQFF.

This clone was observed once. V and J are TRBV6-5 and TRBJ2-5, with TRBD1 matching 7 bases. The germline CDR1 and CDR2 sequences are MNHEY and SVGAGI. Trimming cost V 4 bases and J 2 bases; bases outside gene matches: 4. The CDR3 has 14 amino acids. The CDR3 nucleotides read TGTGCCAGCAGTTTAGGGGGCCTTCAAGAGACCCAGTACTTC. Encoded protein: CASSLGGLQETQYF.

The chain links TRBV2 to TRBJ1-5; no definite D call. CDR3 length equals 15 residues. V lost 4 bases to trimming and J lost 0 bases, with 10 bases between them. Germline lookup yields CDR1 SNHLY and CDR2 FYNNEI. CDR3 loop: CASSVHAFSNQPQHF. In nucleotides, the CDR3 is TGTGCCAGCAGTGTACATGCTTTTAGCAATCAGCCCCAGCATTTT.

The CDR3 is CASSPGYGYTF. CDR3 in DNA: TGTGCCAGCAGTCCCGGCTATGGCTACACCTTC. The rearrangement uses TRBV6-2 or TRBV6-3 and TRBJ1-2; D unresolved. The V gene lost 5 bases and the J gene lost 4 bases, with 5 bases spanning the gap. CDR1 and CDR2 from the germline V gene are MNHEY and SVGEGT. The CDR3 consists of 11 residues.